These 21 T cell receptor beta chains were sequenced from one sample in a study of cytomegalovirus exposure and HLA in healthy donors. PCR involved 60 Vbeta and 13 Jbeta primers. Libraries were prepared by immunoSEQ multiplex PCR; TCRdb keeps only in-frame clonotypes and omits some of them. The table shows some 150,000 clones, with about 85% occurring only once. The sequenced sample consisted of PBMCs. The source of these receptors is a human donor in good health.

The CDR3 reads CASRGTGTGSYEQYF. CDR3 DNA sequence: TGTGCCAGCAGGGGGACCGGGACAGGGTCTTACGAGCAGTACTTC. The chain employs TRBV28 and TRBJ2-7; TRBD1 matches at 9 bases. The CDR3 sequence is 15 residues long. With 6 bases clipped from V and 4 bases from J, the junction kept 10 bases outside the gene matches. Looked up from germline, CDR1 is MDHEN and CDR2 is SYDVKM.

This clone has more than one count but fewer than ten. The chain is built from TRBV6-5 and TRBJ1-1; 7 bases line up with TRBD1. The CDR3 is 14 residues long. Germline V gives CDR1 MNHEY, CDR2 SVGAGI. J gave up 11 bases and V 2 bases, and 11 bases lay outside the gene matches. CDR3 bases: TGTGCCAGCAGTTACACCATAACAGGGGAGGAGGCTTTCTTT. Its protein is CASSYTITGEEAFF.

The rearrangement links TRBV10-3 to TRBJ1-1; D is perhaps TRBD1 (5 bases). The CDR3 is made up of 14 amino acids. V was trimmed by 5 bases and J by 1 base, leaving 11 bases between them. From germline, CDR1 is ENHRY and CDR2 SYGVKD. CDR3 in amino acids: CAISLLGQNTEAFF. DNA of the CDR3: TGTGCCATCAGTCTACTCGGACAGAACACTGAAGCTTTCTTT.

This chain connects TRBV5-1 to TRBJ1-4; 7 nucleotides match TRBD1. CDR1 and CDR2 from the germline V gene are SGHRS and YFSETQ. This CDR3 spans 16 amino acids. V lost 4 bases and J lost 6; bases outside the gene matches: 12. CDR3: CASSKDGQAADEKLFF. The CDR3 DNA follows: TGCGCCAGCAGCAAGGATGGACAGGCGGCGGATGAAAAACTGTTTTTT.

This clone was observed a few times. The chain joins TRBV5-5 to TRBJ2-4, with TRBD2 as a possible D gene (5 bases). The ends were cut back, 2 bases at V and 9 bases at J, with 12 bases in the middle. This CDR3 has 13 residues. Germline assignment: CDR1 SGHKS and CDR2 YYEKEE (reference sequence). This CDR3 is CASSFQLSGIQYF. DNA of the CDR3: TGTGCCAGCAGCTTCCAGCTCAGCGGCATTCAGTACTTC.

Turning to this clone: Other DNA variants within this sample encode the same CDR3. The chain employs TRBV5-1 and TRBJ2-7; D may be TRBD1 (5 bases). This CDR3 comprises 13 residues. Germline V gene lookup returns CDR1 SGHRS and CDR2 YFSETQ. The V and J ends lost 0 bases and 3 bases respectively, with 7 bases between them. The CDR3 DNA is TGCGCCAGCAGCTTGGCGCAGGGCTACGAGCAGTACTTC. This codes for CASSLAQGYEQYF.

This chain uses TRBV10-2 with TRBJ2-7, with 10 nucleotides matching TRBD1. The CDR3 runs 14 residues. CDR1 is WSHSY, CDR2 SAAADI, per germline. With 6 bases clipped from V and 2 bases from J, the junction kept 4 bases outside the gene matches. The CDR3 loop reads CASRPDRGTYEQYF. For the CDR3, the DNA is TGCGCCAGCAGACCGGACAGGGGGACCTACGAGCAGTACTTC.

The genes are TRBV28 and TRBJ1-5; D is possibly TRBD1 (5 bases). The CDR3 extends over 14 amino acids. Germline lookup yields CDR1 MDHEN and CDR2 SYDVKM. The germline V and J ends were trimmed by 3 bases and 3 bases, with 9 bases remaining between them. This chain's CDR3 is CASSFHRSNQPQHF. For the CDR3, the DNA is TGTGCCAGCAGTTTCCACAGGTCCAATCAGCCCCAGCATTTT.

The rearrangement links TRBV6-5 to TRBJ2-7, with D tentatively TRBD1 (5 bases). Per germline, CDR1 MNHEY and CDR2 SVGAGI. The V gene lost 2 bases and the J gene lost 4 bases, with 9 bases spanning the gap. The CDR3 runs to 13 residues. The CDR3 coding sequence is TGTGCCAGCAGTTACACGGCAGGGTACGAGCAGTACTTC. Residues: CASSYTAGYEQYF.

This clone has just a few counts. The chain joins TRBV20-1 to TRBJ2-5, with a weak D call TRBD1 (5 bases). CDR3 size: 11 residues. The ends were cut back, 4 bases at V and 2 bases at J, with 5 bases in the middle. Germline CDR1 and CDR2: DFQATT and SNEGSKA (reference sequence). The CDR3 here is CSAKGQETQYF. The CDR3 nucleotides read TGCAGTGCTAAGGGGCAAGAGACCCAGTACTTC.

The chain uses TRBV4-1 and TRBJ1-2; TRBD1 matches at 8 bases. Looked up from germline, CDR1 is MGHRA and CDR2 is YSYEKL. J gave up 3 bases and V 2 bases, and 8 bases lay outside the gene matches. The CDR3 consists of 16 residues. The CDR3 reads CASSQFTGGSDYGYTF. The CDR3 DNA reads as TGCGCCAGCAGCCAATTTACAGGGGGGTCCGACTATGGCTACACCTTC.

The chain has TRBV30 and TRBJ2-7; TRBD1 is a possible D gene (5 bases). Trimming cost V 5 bases and J 3 bases, with 14 bases left between them. Per germline, CDR1 GTSNPN and CDR2 SVGIG (reference sequence). The CDR3 covers 13 residues. CDR3 residues: CAWATGSNYEQYF. CDR3 nucleotide sequence: TGTGCCTGGGCAACAGGATCCAACTACGAGCAGTACTTC.

The rearrangement links TRBV29-1 to TRBJ1-1, with a weak D call TRBD1 (5 bases). V lost 5 bases and J 4 bases, leaving 17 bases between the germline ends. The CDR3 runs to 14 residues. Germline V gene data show CDR1 as SQVTM and CDR2 as ANQGSEA. The CDR3 loop reads CSVSGGVSVTEAFF. CDR3 sequence (DNA): TGCAGCGTTAGTGGAGGGGTCAGTGTCACTGAAGCTTTCTTT.

In this sample, this clone turned up a few times. V gene TRBV4-1 combines with J gene TRBJ2-1; 9 bases map to TRBD2. J gave up 0 bases and V 3 bases, and 0 bases lay outside the gene matches. The CDR3 covers 15 residues. CDR1 is MGHRA and CDR2 is YSYEKL in the germline V gene. The CDR3 spells CASSQTSGSYNEQFF. The CDR3, as DNA: TGCGCCAGCAGCCAGACTAGCGGCTCCTACAATGAGCAGTTCTTC.

This chain links TRBV9 with TRBJ2-1; tentative D call: TRBD1 (5 bases). Germline V gene data show CDR1 as SGDLS and CDR2 as YYNGEE. The V end lost 0 bases, the J end lost 5 bases, and 12 bases lay between the germline ends. The CDR3 has 15 residues. CDR3 sequence: CASSVAGAAHNEQFF. CDR3 nucleotides: TGTGCCAGCAGCGTAGCTGGGGCAGCCCACAATGAGCAGTTCTTC.

V is TRBV19 and J is TRBJ1-1, with 7 bases fitting TRBD1. The V gene's germline CDR1 is LNHDA and CDR2 SQIVND (reference sequence). The length of the CDR3 is 15 residues. With 5 bases clipped from V and 4 bases from J, the junction kept 10 bases outside the gene matches. The CDR3 nucleotides are TGTGCCAGTAGTTCCCGACAGGGATTGGGCACTGAAGCTTTCTTT. Protein sequence: CASSSRQGLGTEAFF.

The rearrangement uses TRBV29-1 and TRBJ2-1; TRBD2 matches at 13 bases. The ends lost 6 bases at V and 5 bases at J; junction bases unmatched: 7. The germline V gene has CDR1 SQVTM and CDR2 ANQGSEA. CDR3 size: 15 residues. The CDR3 DNA reads as TGCAGCGTGAACTTGGGACTAGCGGGAAACAATGAGCAGTTCTTC. Its protein product is CSVNLGLAGNNEQFF.

The chain is built from TRBV6-1 and TRBJ2-3; a weak D match, TRBD1 (6 bases). Germline V gene lookup returns CDR1 MNHNS and CDR2 SASEGT. V lost 4 bases, J lost 3 bases, and 14 bases lay in between. The CDR3 runs to 15 residues. The CDR3, as DNA: TGTGCCAGCAGTGGTAGATTTACAGGGACAGATACGCAGTATTTT. Translating gives CASSGRFTGTDTQYF.

This clone was detected only once. V usage is TRBV6-4 and J usage is TRBJ2-3; TRBD2 matches 12 bases. This CDR3 has 16 residues. Germline trimming cut 5 bases from V and 3 bases from J; bases unmatched to any gene: 6. Germline values: CDR1 MRHNA, CDR2 SNTAGT. CDR3 region: CASSPYGLAGTDTQYF. CDR3 coding DNA: TGTGCCAGCAGTCCCTACGGACTAGCGGGAACAGATACGCAGTATTTT.

The genes are TRBV7-2 and TRBJ2-7; 8 positions match TRBD1. After removal of 5 bases from V and 2 bases from J, the junction contained 8 bases not matched to a gene. Germline V lookup: CDR1 SGHTA, CDR2 FQGNSA. This CDR3 comprises 15 residues. CDR3: CASSQGTGWAYEQYF. DNA for the CDR3: TGTGCCAGCAGCCAGGGGACAGGTTGGGCCTACGAGCAGTACTTC.

This clone was counted once. V gene TRBV28 combines with J gene TRBJ1-4; D gene unclear. V was cut by 6 bases and J by 7 bases, with 12 bases left in between. Germline V gene data show CDR1 as MDHEN and CDR2 as SYDVKM. The CDR3 runs 13 residues. The CDR3 region has the DNA TGTGCCAGCAGCCTTGGGAGAGTTGAAAAACTGTTTTTT. Translating gives CASSLGRVEKLFF.